These 24 T cell receptor beta chains were sequenced from one sample in a study of graft-versus-host responses after intestinal transplantation. Some clones are missing from TCRdb's copy, which holds only in-frame ones; the method was immunoSEQ multiplex PCR. Among over 55,000 clones listed, 84% were seen once. Antigens of these TCRs are unknown. The specimen was unstimulated CD4+ T cells sorted from spleen or lymph node cells, collected before transplant. These receptors originate from a human donor who was the organ donor for an intestinal transplant.

This clone was counted between two and nine times. The V call is TRBV14, the J call TRBJ1-1; no reliable D call. This CDR3 has 13 amino acids. V lost 2 bases and J 4 bases, leaving 8 bases between the germline ends. The germline gives CDR1 SGHDN, CDR2 FVKESK. CDR3 in DNA: TGTGCCAGCAGCCAACGGGGAGCCACTGAAGCTTTCTTT. It encodes CASSQRGATEAFF.

This clone was seen more than once but under ten times. The J gene is TRBJ2-7, the V gene TRBV10-3, with 9 nucleotides matching TRBD1. Germline assignment: CDR1 ENHRY and CDR2 SYGVKD. Trimming cost V 9 bases and J 4 bases; bases outside gene matches: 7. The CDR3 totals 13 residues. In DNA form, the CDR3 reads TGTGCCATGGGACAGGGAAAAGGGTACGAGCAGTACGTC. It encodes CAMGQGKGYEQYV.

The rearrangement uses TRBV9 and TRBJ1-2; D might be TRBD1 (5 bases). Germline lookup yields CDR1 SGDLS and CDR2 YYNGEE. The CDR3 loop spans 16 amino acids. V gave up 3 bases and J gave up 2 bases, with 17 bases separating them. The CDR3 spells CASSAGGGGGNYGYTF. In nucleotides, the CDR3 is TGTGCCAGCAGCGCAGGAGGTGGTGGGGGGAACTATGGCTACACCTTC.

V and J are TRBV30 and TRBJ2-2; D gene unclear. Germline CDR1 reads GTSNPN; CDR2 reads SVGIG (reference sequence). The CDR3 runs to 14 residues. V gave up 4 bases and J gave up 2 bases, with 11 bases separating them. The CDR3 loop reads CAWTRQANTGELFF. The CDR3 coding sequence is TGTGCCTGGACTCGGCAGGCCAACACCGGGGAGCTGTTTTTT.

The J gene is TRBJ1-2, the V gene TRBV5-4, with D uncertain. The CDR3 sequence is 13 residues long. Germline CDR1 reads SGHNT; CDR2 reads YYREEE (reference sequence). V dropped 5 bases and J dropped 5 bases, with 13 bases sitting between them. CDR3 sequence: CASRPPEEYGYTF. The CDR3, as DNA: TGTGCCAGCAGGCCCCCGGAGGAATATGGCTACACCTTC.

V is TRBV5-1 and J is TRBJ2-7, with D perhaps given as TRBD1 or TRBD2 (5 bases each). The V gene's germline CDR1 is SGHRS and CDR2 YFSETQ. The V end lost 4 bases, the J end lost 6 bases, and 17 bases lay between the germline ends. CDR3 size: 14 residues. CDR3 residues: CASSARGGPSEQYV. In DNA, the CDR3 is TGCGCCAGCAGCGCCCGGGGCGGTCCTAGCGAGCAGTACGTC.

This clone was detected once. This chain joins TRBV11-2 and TRBJ2-3, with a weak D call TRBD1 (5 bases). CDR1 and CDR2 from the germline V gene are SGHAT and FQNNGV. The CDR3 length is 15 residues. V was shortened by 2 bases and J by 2 bases, with 11 bases between the two germline ends. The CDR3 sequence: CASSLSVGPTDTQYF. The CDR3 coding sequence is TGTGCCAGCAGCTTAAGTGTGGGGCCCACAGATACGCAGTATTTT.

The genes are TRBV4-1 and TRBJ2-1, with 9 positions matching TRBD2. Germline trimming cut 1 base from V and 3 bases from J; bases unmatched to any gene: 7. The CDR3 loop spans 17 amino acids. Germline values: CDR1 MGHRA, CDR2 YSYEKL. As DNA, the CDR3 is TGCGCCAGCAGCCAAGTGGATTTAGCGGGGGTCTACAATGAGCAGTTCTTC. This translates into CASSQVDLAGVYNEQFF.

Concerning this clone: Germline and junction disagree at one end, which may indicate a read error. This chain links TRBV28 with TRBJ1-1; tentatively, D is TRBD1 (5 bases). CDR1 and CDR2 from the germline V gene are MDHEN and SYDVKM. This CDR3 has 15 residues. The CDR3 DNA is TGTGCCAGCAGTCTAGGGACTGGGACTATCACTAAAGCTTTCTTT. Its protein product is CASSLGTGTITKAFF.

V is TRBV30 and J is TRBJ1-6; D uncertain. With 0 bases removed from V and 10 bases from J, the gap between germline ends came to 13 bases. Germline lookup yields CDR1 GTSNPN and CDR2 SVGIG (reference sequence). The CDR3 consists of 14 residues. In DNA, the CDR3 is TGTGCCTGGAGTGTGGAGGGAAGGAGCTCACCCCTCCACTTT. It encodes CAWSVEGRSSPLHF.

The chain has TRBV30 and TRBJ1-5; D is undetermined. Trimming removed 0 bases at V and 3 bases at J, with 6 bases between. Germline V lookup: CDR1 GTSNPN, CDR2 SVGIG (reference sequence). This CDR3 contains 13 residues. The CDR3 sequence is CAWSVQLNQPQHF. Here the CDR3 DNA reads TGTGCCTGGAGTGTACAGCTCAATCAGCCCCAGCATTTT.

J is TRBJ2-2 and V is TRBV18, with 9 bases aligning to TRBD1. CDR3 length equals 15 residues. The germline V gene has CDR1 KGHSH and CDR2 LQKENI. J lost 3 bases, V lost 3 bases, and 2 bases had no gene match. This chain's CDR3 is CASSPDRGYTGELFF. The CDR3 DNA is TGTGCCAGCTCACCTGACAGGGGGTACACCGGGGAGCTGTTTTTT.

This chain's CDR3 is CASSVGEVSYEQYV. The CDR3 region has the DNA TGTGCCAGCAGTGTAGGGGAAGTCTCCTACGAGCAGTACGTC. This chain connects TRBV6-1 to TRBJ2-7; possibly TRBD1 for D (5 bases). Germline V gene lookup returns CDR1 MNHNS and CDR2 SASEGT. V was trimmed by 4 bases and J by 0 bases, leaving 10 bases between them. The CDR3 is 14 amino acids.

The chain links TRBV5-1 to TRBJ1-2; 8 bases fit TRBD1. Germline V gene sequence: CDR1 SGHRS, CDR2 YFSETQ. This CDR3 is 17 amino acids long. V gave up 3 bases and J gave up 0 bases; unmatched junction bases: 10. Here the CDR3 reads CASSSGRTGNANYGYTF. CDR3 DNA sequence: TGCGCCAGCAGCTCGGGCAGGACAGGGAACGCTAACTATGGCTACACCTTC.

The chain carries TRBV29-1 and TRBJ2-3, with 7 bases matching TRBD2. V gave up 2 bases and J gave up 0 bases; unmatched junction bases: 2. This CDR3 comprises 14 residues. The germline CDR1 and CDR2 sequences are SQVTM and ANQGSEA. CDR3 sequence reads: CSVEPAGSTDTQYF. CDR3 sequence (DNA): TGCAGCGTTGAACCAGCGGGGAGCACAGATACGCAGTATTTT.

This clone showed up just once. The rearrangement uses TRBV6-5 and TRBJ1-5, with TRBD1 matching over 7 bases. The CDR3 runs to 14 residues. Trimming removed 10 bases from V and 6 bases from J; junction bases left unmatched: 12. Per germline, CDR1 MNHEY and CDR2 SVGAGI. CDR3 coding DNA: TGTGCCACCGCTAGACAGGGTCGAGTTCAGCCCCAGCATTTT. This encodes CATARQGRVQPQHF.

The rearrangement uses TRBV6-4 and TRBJ2-1; TRBD2 matches at 14 bases. The CDR3 is 15 amino acids. In germline, CDR1 is MRHNA, CDR2 SNTAGT. J gave up 7 bases and V 6 bases, and 5 bases lay outside the gene matches. CDR3 protein: CASSRLAGGQNEQFF. Here the CDR3 DNA reads TGTGCCAGCAGCCGACTAGCGGGGGGGCAGAATGAGCAGTTCTTC.

For the CDR3, the DNA is TGCGCCAGCAGCCCCGGACAGGGCCGCACCGGGGAGCTGTTTTTT. This translates into CASSPGQGRTGELFF. The chain recombines TRBV4-3 with TRBJ2-2, with 8 positions matching TRBD1. Germline CDR1 LGHNA, CDR2 YSLEER. The CDR3 totals 15 residues. Trimming at V came to 4 bases and at J to 4 bases, leaving 5 bases not matched to a gene.

The V call is TRBV4-3, the J call TRBJ1-2, with TRBD1 matching 9 bases. This CDR3 is 16 amino acids long. Germline CDR1 is LGHNA and CDR2 is YSLEER. J gave up 3 bases and V 4 bases, and 9 bases lay outside the gene matches. In DNA, the CDR3 is TGCGCCAGCAGCCCAAAGGGGACAGGGCTGGACTATGGCTACACCTTC. Translation gives CASSPKGTGLDYGYTF.

This rearrangement joins TRBV18 to TRBJ1-1, with 7 bases that match TRBD1. From germline, CDR1 is KGHSH and CDR2 LQKENI. CDR3 size: 13 residues. Trimming at V came to 4 bases and at J to 4 bases, leaving 3 bases not matched to a gene. CDR3: CASSQGTVTEAFF. The DNA for the CDR3 is TGTGCCAGCTCACAGGGGACAGTCACTGAAGCTTTCTTT.

The chain links TRBV7-6 to TRBJ2-5, with 7 bases aligning to TRBD1. The CDR3 consists of 15 residues. Germline CDR1 SGHVS, CDR2 FNYEAQ. Trimming cost V 5 bases and J 3 bases; bases outside gene matches: 9. The CDR3 nucleotides read TGTGCCAGCAGCCTGGGGACAGCGACCGAAGAGACCCAGTACTTC. Translating it yields CASSLGTATEETQYF.

The V gene is TRBV19, the J gene TRBJ2-2, with 10 bases matching TRBD1. Germline CDR1 is LNHDA and CDR2 is SQIVND (reference sequence). This CDR3 region has 16 residues. The V segment lost 1 base and the J segment 4 bases; nucleotides outside the gene matches: 3. CDR3 region: CASSIGGQGSTGELFF. CDR3 sequence (DNA): TGTGCCAGTAGTATAGGGGGACAGGGGTCCACCGGGGAGCTGTTTTTT.

The chain couples TRBV5-6 to TRBJ2-5; D may be TRBD1 (6 bases). V lost 4 bases and J lost 5, with 18 bases in between. This CDR3 comprises 15 residues. CDR1 and CDR2 (germline): SGHDT, YYEEEE. CDR3: CASSPPNRVGETQYF. The CDR3 DNA reads as TGTGCCAGCAGCCCACCGAACAGGGTGGGGGAGACCCAGTACTTC.

CDR3 bases: TGTGCCAGCAGTGAATCCCGGGGGGCCACCGGGGAGCTGTTTTTT. Amino acids: CASSESRGATGELFF. The gene calls are TRBV25-1 and TRBJ2-2, with D possibly matching TRBD2 (7 bases). The CDR3 is 15 amino acids. Germline V gives CDR1 MGHDK, CDR2 SYGVNS. Trimming removed 1 base from V and 4 bases from J, with 10 bases in between.